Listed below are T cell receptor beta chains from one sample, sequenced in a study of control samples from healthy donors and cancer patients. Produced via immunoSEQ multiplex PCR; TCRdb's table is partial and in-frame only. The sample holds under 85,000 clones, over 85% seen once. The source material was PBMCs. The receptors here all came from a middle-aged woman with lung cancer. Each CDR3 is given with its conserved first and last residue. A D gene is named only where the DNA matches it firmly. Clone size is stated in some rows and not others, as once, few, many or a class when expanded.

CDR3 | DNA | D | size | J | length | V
CATTGRGAGVNTGELFF | TGTGCCACCACTGGTAGGGGCGCGGGTGTGAACACCGGGGAGCTGTTTTTT | NA | NA | TRBJ2-2 | 17 | TRBV18
CSVTVTSGGAEEQYF | TGCAGCGTCACCGTGACTAGCGGGGGGGCGGAGGAGCAGTACTTC | TRBD2 | once | TRBJ2-7 | 15 | TRBV29-1
CASSDSGANVLTF | TGTGCCAGTAGCGACTCTGGGGCCAACGTCCTGACTTTC | NA | NA | TRBJ2-6 | 13 | TRBV19
CASSQIGGNTEAFF | TGTGCCAGCAGCCAAATAGGGGGGAACACTGAAGCTTTCTTT | NA | NA | TRBJ1-1 | 14 | TRBV3-1/TRBV3-2
CASSPFRGDTEAFF | TGTGCCAGTAGTCCCTTCAGGGGTGACACTGAAGCTTTCTTT | NA | NA | TRBJ1-1 | 14 | TRBV19
CASSFGTLEPLWGYGYTF | TGTGCCAGCAGCTTTGGGACGCTCGAGCCTTTGTGGGGCTATGGCTACACCTTC | NA | NA | TRBJ1-2 | 18 | TRBV7-9
CASSIKPRGTEAFF | TGTGCCAGTAGTATCAAACCCCGGGGCACTGAAGCTTTCTTT | NA | NA | TRBJ1-1 | 14 | TRBV19
CASTNSYEQYF | TGTGCCAGCACCAATTCCTACGAGCAGTACTTC | NA | NA | TRBJ2-7 | 11 | TRBV27
CASSKVRGLLNTEAFF | TGTGCCAGCAGCAAAGTCAGGGGACTGCTGAACACTGAAGCTTTCTTT | NA | NA | TRBJ1-1 | 16 | TRBV21-1
CAWSSMLGAFF | TGTGCCTGGAGTTCGATGTTAGGGGCTTTCTTT | NA | NA | TRBJ1-1 | 11 | TRBV30
CERRERGGQETQYF | TGCGAACGACGGGAGCGGGGGGGGCAAGAGACCCAGTACTTC | TRBD2 | NA | TRBJ2-5 | 14 | TRBV10-1
CASSELALSSYNEQFF | TGTGCCAGCAGTGAACTAGCTTTAAGCTCCTACAATGAGCAGTTCTTC | NA | few | TRBJ2-1 | 16 | TRBV6-1
CASSTRLGSPLHF | TGTGCCAGCAGCACGCGACTGGGTTCACCCCTCCACTTT | NA | NA | TRBJ1-6 | 13 | TRBV6-2/TRBV6-3
CASSMVDQRGYTF | TGTGCCAGTAGTATGGTGGACCAGCGGGGCTACACCTTC | NA | NA | TRBJ1-2 | 13 | TRBV19
CASRGLAGDYEQYF | TGTGCCAGCAGGGGACTAGCGGGAGATTACGAGCAGTACTTC | TRBD2 | NA | TRBJ2-7 | 14 | TRBV28
CASSPPYSSYEQYF | TGTGCCAGCTCACCACCTTACAGCTCCTACGAGCAGTACTTC | NA | NA | TRBJ2-7 | 14 | TRBV18
CASSLMGDTQYF | TGCGCCAGCAGCTTGATGGGGGATACGCAGTATTTT | NA | NA | TRBJ2-3 | 12 | TRBV5-1
CASSQRDVPYEQYF | TGTGCCAGCAGCCAGCGGGACGTACCCTACGAGCAGTACTTC | NA | NA | TRBJ2-7 | 14 | TRBV3-1/TRBV3-2
CASSDSLLHLNYGYTF | TGTGCCAGCAGTGATTCCCTCTTACACTTAAACTATGGCTACACCTTC | NA | NA | TRBJ1-2 | 16 | TRBV6-1
CASSWGQGDATIYF | TGTGCCAGCAGTTGGGGACAGGGAGATGCCACCATATATTTT | TRBD1 | NA | TRBJ1-3 | 14 | TRBV27
CASSVDDYEQFF | TGTGCCAGCAGCGTAGATGACTATGAGCAGTTCTTC | NA | NA | TRBJ2-1 | 12 | TRBV9
CATSRGDASEKLFF | TGTGCCACCAGCAGGGGTGACGCCTCCGAAAAACTGTTTTTT | NA | NA | TRBJ1-4 | 14 | TRBV15
CASSLLAGGPNEQFF | TGTGCCAGCAGTCTGCTAGCGGGGGGGCCTAATGAGCAGTTCTTC | TRBD2 | once | TRBJ2-1 | 15 | TRBV6-6
CASTAGVPYEQYF | TGTGCCAGCACGGCCGGGGTTCCCTACGAGCAGTACTTC | NA | NA | TRBJ2-7 | 13 | TRBV5-5
CASSQGIFEKLFF | TGCGCCAGCAGCCAAGGAATATTTGAAAAACTGTTTTTT | NA | few | TRBJ1-4 | 13 | TRBV4-1
CASSSPLDGTRNTIYF | TGTGCCAGCAGCTCACCCTTGGACGGTACCCGAAACACCATATATTTT | NA | NA | TRBJ1-3 | 16 | TRBV7-6
CASSIPPPSIQYF | TGTGCCAGTAGTATACCCCCTCCTAGCATTCAGTACTTC | NA | NA | TRBJ2-4 | 13 | TRBV19
CASSPTLGLQGGYTF | TGTGCCAGCAGCCCCACCCTAGGCCTTCAGGGAGGCTACACCTTC | NA | NA | TRBJ1-2 | 15 | TRBV3-1/TRBV3-2
CASSAQVGEQYF | TGTGCCAGCAGCGCCCAGGTCGGCGAGCAGTACTTC | NA | NA | TRBJ2-7 | 12 | TRBV11-2